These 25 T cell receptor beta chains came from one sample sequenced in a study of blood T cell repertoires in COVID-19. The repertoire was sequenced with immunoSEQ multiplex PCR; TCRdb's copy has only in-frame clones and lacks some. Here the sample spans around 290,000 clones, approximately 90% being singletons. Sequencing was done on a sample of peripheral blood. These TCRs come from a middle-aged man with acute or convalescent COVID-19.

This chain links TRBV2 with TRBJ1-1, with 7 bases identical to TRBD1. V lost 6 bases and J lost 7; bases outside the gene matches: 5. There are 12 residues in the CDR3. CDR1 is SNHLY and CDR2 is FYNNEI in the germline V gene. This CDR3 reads CASSKDRLEAFF. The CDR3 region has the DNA TGTGCCAGCAGCAAGGACAGGCTTGAAGCTTTCTTT.

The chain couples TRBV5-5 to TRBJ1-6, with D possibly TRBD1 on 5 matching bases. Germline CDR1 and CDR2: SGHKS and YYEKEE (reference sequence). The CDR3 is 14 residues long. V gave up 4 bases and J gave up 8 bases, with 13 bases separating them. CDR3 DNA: TGTGCCAGCAGCGAAACGACAGCTTATTCACCCCTCCACTTT. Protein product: CASSETTAYSPLHF.

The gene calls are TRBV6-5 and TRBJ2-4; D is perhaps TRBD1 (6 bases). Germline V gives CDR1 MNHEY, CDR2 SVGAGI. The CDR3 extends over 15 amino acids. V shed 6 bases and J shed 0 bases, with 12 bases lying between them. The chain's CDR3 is CASRDRTLAKNIQYF. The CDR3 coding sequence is TGTGCCAGCAGGGACAGAACCCTAGCCAAAAACATTCAGTACTTC.

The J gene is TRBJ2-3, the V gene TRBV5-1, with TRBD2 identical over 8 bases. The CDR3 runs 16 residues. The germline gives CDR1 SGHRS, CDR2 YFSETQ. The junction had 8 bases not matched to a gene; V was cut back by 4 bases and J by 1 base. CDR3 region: CASSRRGGPGTDTQYF. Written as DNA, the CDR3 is TGCGCCAGCAGCCGCCGCGGGGGGCCGGGCACAGATACGCAGTATTTT.

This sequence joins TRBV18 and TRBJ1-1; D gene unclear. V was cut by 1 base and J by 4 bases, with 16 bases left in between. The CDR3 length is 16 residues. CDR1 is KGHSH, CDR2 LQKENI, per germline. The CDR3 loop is CASSPRSDGVSTEAFF. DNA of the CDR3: TGTGCCAGCTCACCACGATCGGACGGGGTATCCACTGAAGCTTTCTTT.

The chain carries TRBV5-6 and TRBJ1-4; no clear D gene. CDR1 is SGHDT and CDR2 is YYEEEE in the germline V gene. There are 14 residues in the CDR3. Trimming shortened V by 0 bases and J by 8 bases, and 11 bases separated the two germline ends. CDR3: CASSLGRRTEKLFF. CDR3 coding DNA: TGTGCCAGCAGCTTGGGGAGGCGGACGGAAAAACTGTTTTTT.

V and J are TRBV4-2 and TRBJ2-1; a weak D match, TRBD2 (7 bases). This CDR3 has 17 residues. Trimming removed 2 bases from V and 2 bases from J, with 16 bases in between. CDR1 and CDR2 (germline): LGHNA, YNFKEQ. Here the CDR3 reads CASSQTGGLAAYNEQFF. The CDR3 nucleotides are TGTGCCAGCAGCCAAACCGGGGGCCTAGCGGCCTACAATGAGCAGTTCTTC.

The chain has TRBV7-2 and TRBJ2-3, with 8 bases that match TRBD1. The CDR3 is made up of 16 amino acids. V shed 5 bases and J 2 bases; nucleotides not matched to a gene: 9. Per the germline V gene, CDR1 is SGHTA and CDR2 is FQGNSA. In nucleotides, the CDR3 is TGTGCCAGCAGCCGTGACAGGGGAGGATCCACAGATACGCAGTATTTT. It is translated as CASSRDRGGSTDTQYF. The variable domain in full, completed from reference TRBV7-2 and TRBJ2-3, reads GAGVSQSPSNKVTEKGKDVELRCDPISGHTALYWYRQSLGQGLEFLIYFQGNSAPDKSGLPSDRFSAERTGGSVSTLTIQRTQQEDSAVYLCASSRDRGGSTDTQYFGPGTRLTVL.

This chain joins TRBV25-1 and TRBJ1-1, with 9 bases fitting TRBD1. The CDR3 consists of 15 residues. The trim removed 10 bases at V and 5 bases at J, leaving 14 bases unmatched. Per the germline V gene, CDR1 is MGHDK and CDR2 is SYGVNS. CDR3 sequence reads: CATQTTTGGNTEAFF. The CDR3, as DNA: TGTGCCACCCAAACCACGACAGGGGGTAATACTGAAGCTTTCTTT.

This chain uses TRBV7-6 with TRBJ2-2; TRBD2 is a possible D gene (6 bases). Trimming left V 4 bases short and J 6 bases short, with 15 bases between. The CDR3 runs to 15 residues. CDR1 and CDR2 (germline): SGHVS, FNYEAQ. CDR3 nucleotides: TGTGCCAGCAGCTCCCCGAAGGGCGGGGCCGGGGAGCTGTTTTTT. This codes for CASSSPKGGAGELFF.

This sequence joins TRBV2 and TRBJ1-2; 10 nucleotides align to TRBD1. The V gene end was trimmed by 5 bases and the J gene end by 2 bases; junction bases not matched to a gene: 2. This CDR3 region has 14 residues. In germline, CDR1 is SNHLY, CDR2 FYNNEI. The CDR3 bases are TGTGCCAGCAGTCGGGACAGGGGAAACTATGGCTACACCTTC. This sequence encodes CASSRDRGNYGYTF. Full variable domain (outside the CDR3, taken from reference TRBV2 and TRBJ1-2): EPEVTQTPSHQVTQMGQEVILRCVPISNHLYFYWYRQILGQKVEFLVSFYNNEISEKSEIFDDQFSVERPDGSNFTLKIRSTKLEDSAMYFCASSRDRGNYGYTFGSGTRLTVV.

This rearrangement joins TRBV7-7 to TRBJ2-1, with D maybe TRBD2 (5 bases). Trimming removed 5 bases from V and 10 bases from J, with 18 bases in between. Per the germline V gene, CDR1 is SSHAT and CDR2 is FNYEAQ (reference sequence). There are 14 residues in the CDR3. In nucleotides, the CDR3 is TGTGCCAGCAGCCCTAGCCTAGCCACACGGGAGCAGTTCTTC. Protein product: CASSPSLATREQFF.

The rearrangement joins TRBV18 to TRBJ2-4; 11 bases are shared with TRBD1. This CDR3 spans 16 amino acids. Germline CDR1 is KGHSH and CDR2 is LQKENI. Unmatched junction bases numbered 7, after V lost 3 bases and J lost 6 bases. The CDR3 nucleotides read TGTGCCAGCTCACCCGGAGGGGGACAGGGGGGAAACATTCAGTACTTC. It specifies CASSPGGGQGGNIQYF.

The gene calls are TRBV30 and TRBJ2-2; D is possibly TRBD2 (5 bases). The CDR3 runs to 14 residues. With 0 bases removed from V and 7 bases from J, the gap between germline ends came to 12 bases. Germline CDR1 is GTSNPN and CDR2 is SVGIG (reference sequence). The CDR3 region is CAWSVRLEGGELFF. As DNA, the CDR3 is TGTGCCTGGAGTGTACGGCTAGAGGGCGGGGAGCTGTTTTTT.

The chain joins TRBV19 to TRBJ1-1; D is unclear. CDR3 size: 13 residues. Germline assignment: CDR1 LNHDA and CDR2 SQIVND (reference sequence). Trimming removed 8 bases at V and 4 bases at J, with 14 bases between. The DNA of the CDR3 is TGTGCCAGTCAGGTCGGGATGGGCACTGAAGCTTTCTTT. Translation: CASQVGMGTEAFF. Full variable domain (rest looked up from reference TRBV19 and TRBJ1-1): DGGITQSPKYLFRKEGQNVTLSCEQNLNHDAMYWYRQDPGQGLRLIYYSQIVNDFQKGDIAEGYSVSREKKESFPLTVTSAQKNPTAFYLCASQVGMGTEAFFGQGTRLTVV.

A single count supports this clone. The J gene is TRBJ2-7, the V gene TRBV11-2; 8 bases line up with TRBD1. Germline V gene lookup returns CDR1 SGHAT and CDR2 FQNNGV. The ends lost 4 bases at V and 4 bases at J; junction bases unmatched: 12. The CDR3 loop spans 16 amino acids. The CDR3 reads CASSSPRDRKTYEQYF. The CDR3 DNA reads TGTGCCAGCAGCTCGCCCCGGGACAGGAAAACATACGAGCAGTACTTC.

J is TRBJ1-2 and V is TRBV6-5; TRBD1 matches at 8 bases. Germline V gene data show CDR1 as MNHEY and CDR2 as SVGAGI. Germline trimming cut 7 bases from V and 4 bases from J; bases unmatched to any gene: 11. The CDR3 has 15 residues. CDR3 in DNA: TGTGCCAGCAACACAGGGGGTGCCCCCTTCTATGGCTACACCTTC. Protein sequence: CASNTGGAPFYGYTF.

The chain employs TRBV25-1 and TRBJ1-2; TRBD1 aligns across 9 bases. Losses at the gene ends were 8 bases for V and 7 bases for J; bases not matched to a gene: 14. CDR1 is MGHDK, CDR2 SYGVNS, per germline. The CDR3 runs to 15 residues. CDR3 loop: CASGTGGRAGSGYTF. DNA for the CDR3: TGTGCCAGCGGAACAGGGGGCCGGGCCGGTTCTGGCTACACCTTC.

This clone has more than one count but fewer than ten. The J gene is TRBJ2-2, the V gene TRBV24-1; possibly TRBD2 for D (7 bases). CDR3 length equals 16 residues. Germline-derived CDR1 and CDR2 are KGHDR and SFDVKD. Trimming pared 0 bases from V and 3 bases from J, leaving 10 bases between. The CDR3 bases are TGTGCCACCAGTGATTTGGGGGGGGCACACACCGGGGAGCTGTTTTTT. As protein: CATSDLGGAHTGELFF.

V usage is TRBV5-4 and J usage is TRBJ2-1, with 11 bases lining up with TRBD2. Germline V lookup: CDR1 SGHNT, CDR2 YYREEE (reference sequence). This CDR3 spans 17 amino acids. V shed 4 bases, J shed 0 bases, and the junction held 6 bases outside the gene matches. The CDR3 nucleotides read TGTGCCAGCAGCCCAGGGACTAGCGGTTTCTCCTACAATGAGCAGTTCTTC. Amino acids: CASSPGTSGFSYNEQFF.

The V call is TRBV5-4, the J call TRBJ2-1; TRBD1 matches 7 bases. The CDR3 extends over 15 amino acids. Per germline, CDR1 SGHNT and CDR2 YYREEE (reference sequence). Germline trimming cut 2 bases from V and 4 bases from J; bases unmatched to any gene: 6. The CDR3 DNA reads TGTGCCAGCAGCTTAACAGGGGTCTCTTACAATGAGCAGTTCTTC. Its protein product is CASSLTGVSYNEQFF.

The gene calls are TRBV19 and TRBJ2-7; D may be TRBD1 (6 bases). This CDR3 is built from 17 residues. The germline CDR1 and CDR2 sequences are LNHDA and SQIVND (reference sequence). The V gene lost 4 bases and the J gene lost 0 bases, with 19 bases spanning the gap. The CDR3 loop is CASSKRARQESSYEQYF. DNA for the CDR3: TGTGCCAGTAGTAAAAGGGCTCGACAGGAGAGCTCCTACGAGCAGTACTTC.

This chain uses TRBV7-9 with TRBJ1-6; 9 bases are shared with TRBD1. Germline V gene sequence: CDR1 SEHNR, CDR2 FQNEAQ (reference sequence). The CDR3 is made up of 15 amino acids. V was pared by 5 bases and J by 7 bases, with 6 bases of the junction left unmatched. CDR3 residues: CASSPRTGENSPLHF. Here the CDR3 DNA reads TGTGCCAGCAGCCCCCGGACAGGGGAGAATTCACCCCTCCACTTT.

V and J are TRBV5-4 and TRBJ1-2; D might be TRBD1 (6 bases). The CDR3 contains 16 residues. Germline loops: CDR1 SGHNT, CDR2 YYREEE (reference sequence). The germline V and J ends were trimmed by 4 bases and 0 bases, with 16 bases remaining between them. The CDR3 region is CASSTSGGPSNYGYTF. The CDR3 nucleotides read TGTGCCAGCAGCACCTCGGGGGGGCCCTCTAACTATGGCTACACCTTC.

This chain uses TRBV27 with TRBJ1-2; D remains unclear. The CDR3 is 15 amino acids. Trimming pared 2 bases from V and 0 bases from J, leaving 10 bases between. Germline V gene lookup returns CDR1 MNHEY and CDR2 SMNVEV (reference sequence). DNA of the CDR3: TGTGCCAGCAGTTTAGTCGGGAAAGCTAACTATGGCTACACCTTC. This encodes CASSLVGKANYGYTF.